This is a list of T cell receptor beta chains from one sample in a study of regulatory T cells in long-lasting Graves disease. MiXCR, applied by TCRdb to the multiplex PCR reads, yields one record per CDR3 protein. The data show 500,000 to 700,000 distinct CDR3 sequences, with around 32% seen just once and roughly 40% held by the top ten. Material: peripheral blood mononuclear cells (PBMCs), obtained when the disease was refractory, from a patient treated with antithyroid drugs. All receptors come from a female donor with Graves disease. Both conserved end residues are part of each CDR3. D genes are given only for firm matches. Clone size is not always given. Where it is, it says once, few, many or a class for expanded clones.

v_call	clone_size	d_call	j_call	cdr3_aa	cdr3_nt
TRBV20-1	many	NA	TRBJ2-7	CSARLGTVKGYEQYF	TGCAGTGCTAGGCTAGGGACGGTGAAGGGCTACGAGCAGTACTTC
TRBV7-2	NA	NA	TRBJ1-2	CASSLLIVGYTF	TGTGCCAGCAGCTTACTCATTGTTGGCTACACCTTC
TRBV28	NA	NA	TRBJ2-7	CASSSHGGQFFYEQYF	TGTGCCAGCAGCTCCCATGGGGGGCAGTTTTTCTACGAGCAGTACTTC
TRBV7-2	few	NA	TRBJ2-2	CASEKLDGHTGELFF	TGTGCCAGCGAAAAATTGGACGGACACACCGGGGAGCTGTTTTTT
TRBV3-1	NA	TRBD2	TRBJ2-7	CASSQDMPSGTTAKYF	TGTGCCAGCAGCCAAGATATGCCTAGCGGTACTACGGCGAAGTACTTC
TRBV28	NA	NA	TRBJ2-3	CASSDRKAADTQYF	TGTGCCAGCAGTGACCGTAAGGCAGCAGATACGCAGTATTTT
TRBV7-2	NA	NA	TRBJ2-2	CASSLGWVAGELFF	TGTGCCAGCAGCTTAGGGTGGGTGGCCGGGGAGCTGTTTTTT
TRBV15	few	TRBD1	TRBJ1-4	CATSPLSGTDNEKLFF	TGTGCCACCAGCCCTCTCTCCGGGACAGATAATGAAAAACTGTTTTTT
TRBV5-1	NA	TRBD1	TRBJ1-2	CASSLIRRGREGYTF	TGCGCCAGCAGCTTGATCCGAAGGGGGCGAGAAGGCTACACCTTC
TRBV20-1	few	NA	TRBJ1-5	CSARGNYAPTHQPQHF	TGCAGTGCTAGAGGCAATTACGCCCCTACGCATCAGCCCCAGCATTTT
TRBV24-1	NA	NA	TRBJ1-5	CATSDSTGNQPQHF	TGTGCCACCAGTGATTCTACAGGGAATCAGCCCCAGCATTTT
TRBV6-5	few	TRBD1	TRBJ1-6	CASSYGGQGNSPLHF	TGTGCCAGCAGTTACGGGGGACAGGGCAATTCACCCCTCCACTTT
TRBV20-1	few	NA	TRBJ2-7	CSAPHPGREGYEQYF	TGCAGTGCTCCCCACCCGGGCAGGGAAGGATACGAGCAGTACTTC
TRBV28	once	NA	TRBJ1-1	CASSLRGGKRNTEAFF	TGTGCCAGCTCACTACGCGGGGGCAAAAGGAACACTGAAGCTTTCTTT
TRBV5-6	NA	NA	TRBJ1-2	CASSFWTDRWGYGYTF	TGTGCCAGCAGCTTTTGGACTGACCGGTGGGGCTATGGCTACACCTTC
TRBV7-2	few	NA	TRBJ2-2	CASSLSSGGGTGELFF	TGTGCCAGCAGCTTAAGTAGCGGAGGGGGAACCGGGGAGCTGTTTTTT
TRBV5-5	NA	NA	TRBJ1-2	CASGETFMVQGRGYTF	TGTGCCAGCGGCGAAACTTTCATGGTCCAAGGCAGGGGCTACACCTTC
TRBV10-2	NA	TRBD2	TRBJ2-3	CASSPAGEDTQYF	TGCGCCAGCAGCCCAGCGGGAGAAGATACGCAGTATTTT
TRBV6-1	NA	NA	TRBJ1-5	CASSEWNRVNQPQHF	TGTGCCAGCAGTGAATGGAACAGGGTCAATCAGCCCCAGCATTTT
TRBV11-2	many	TRBD1	TRBJ2-7	CASSLGAGGGEEQYF	TGTGCCAGCAGCTTAGGGGCAGGGGGCGGGGAGGAGCAGTACTTC
TRBV3-1	NA	TRBD2	TRBJ2-5	CASSQGGLAGAETQYF	TGTGCCAGCAGCCAAGGGGGACTAGCGGGAGCAGAGACCCAGTACTTC
TRBV5-1	NA	NA	TRBJ1-2	CASSLAAAASYGYTF	TGCGCCAGCAGCTTAGCTGCGGCAGCCTCCTATGGCTACACCTTC
TRBV2	NA	NA	TRBJ1-1	CASSPRLVRAFF	TGTGCCAGCAGTCCTAGACTGGTTCGGGCTTTCTTT
TRBV20-1	NA	TRBD2	TRBJ2-7	CSARAAGTSGTGAYEQYF	TGCAGTGCTAGGGCTGCAGGGACTAGCGGGACAGGTGCCTACGAGCAGTACTTC
TRBV18	NA	NA	TRBJ1-5	CASSPPRTTSNQPQHF	TGTGCCAGCTCACCACCCCGGACCACTAGCAATCAGCCCCAGCATTTT
TRBV6-2/TRBV6-3	NA	NA	TRBJ1-3	CASTRTSGNTIYF	TGTGCCAGCACACGGACTTCGGGAAACACCATATATTTT
TRBV29-1	NA	NA	TRBJ2-7	CSAREGAEYEQYF	TGCAGCGCCCGGGAGGGGGCGGAATACGAGCAGTACTTC
TRBV6-1	few	NA	TRBJ1-4	CASREQEKLFF	TGTGCCAGCAGGGAACAGGAAAAACTGTTTTTT
TRBV25-1	NA	TRBD2	TRBJ2-3	CASSDPWSGRSTDTQYF	TGTGCCAGCAGTGACCCCTGGAGCGGGAGGAGCACAGATACGCAGTATTTT
TRBV5-5	NA	TRBD1	TRBJ1-2	CASSLALGQHGYTF	TGTGCCAGCAGCTTGGCGCTGGGACAGCATGGCTACACCTTC
TRBV5-1	few	NA	TRBJ1-1	CASSLEGYGTEAFF	TGCGCCAGCAGCTTGGAAGGGTACGGCACTGAAGCTTTCTTT
TRBV28	many	NA	TRBJ1-2	CASSLSPNGGYGYTF	TGTGCCAGCAGTTTATCCCCAAACGGTGGATATGGCTACACCTTC
TRBV20-1	few	NA	TRBJ1-5	CSARDPRAINQPQHF	TGCAGTGCTAGAGATCCCAGGGCCATCAATCAGCCCCAGCATTTT
TRBV6-1	few	NA	TRBJ2-2	CASRESGLGFGELFF	TGTGCCAGCAGGGAATCCGGGTTAGGCTTCGGGGAGCTGTTTTTT
TRBV7-3	NA	TRBD2	TRBJ2-2	CASSIRVAGDTGELFF	TGTGCCAGCAGCATCCGGGTAGCGGGGGACACCGGGGAGCTGTTTTTT
TRBV11-2	many	NA	TRBJ2-5	CASSLTSYRQETQYF	TGTGCCAGCAGCCTGACTAGTTATCGGCAAGAGACCCAGTACTTC
TRBV19	few	TRBD1	TRBJ2-7	CASSMTHRGSYEQYF	TGTGCCAGTAGTATGACGCACAGGGGGTCCTACGAGCAGTACTTC
TRBV12-3/TRBV12-4	NA	TRBD2	TRBJ2-1	CASSLNPPGLALYNEQFF	TGTGCCAGCAGTTTAAATCCCCCGGGACTAGCGTTGTACAATGAGCAGTTCTTC
TRBV28	NA	TRBD1	TRBJ1-2	CASGGGDRGRRGYTF	TGTGCCAGCGGGGGCGGGGACAGGGGGCGCCGGGGCTACACCTTC
TRBV15	few	NA	TRBJ1-2	CATSSGRGDYGYTF	TGTGCCACCAGCAGCGGTAGGGGGGACTATGGCTACACCTTC
TRBV7-9	NA	NA	TRBJ2-2	CASSPGSTGASTGELFF	TGTGCCAGCAGCCCAGGAAGTACGGGGGCGAGCACCGGGGAGCTGTTTTTT
TRBV6-7	few	NA	TRBJ1-1	CASSHSSAASMNTEAFF	TGTGCCAGCAGTCACTCGAGTGCGGCTAGTATGAACACTGAAGCTTTCTTT